This T cell receptor (beta chain) was recovered during a study of TIL therapy for anti-PD-1-resistant metastatic lung cancer. Study in general: Median tumor mutation burden was under 1.9 mutations per megabase.

Specified time point: pre-treatment sample, taken before nivolumab and TIL therapy. Most excised metastases sampled were pleural nodules or supraclavicular lymph nodes. Sequencing used immunoSEQ v3. Assay: immunoSEQ multiplex PCR; the TCRdb copy retains only in-frame clones and omits some. The sample contains more than 20,000 clones, roughly 69% of which appear only once. With 0 bases removed from V and 5 bases from J, the gap between germline ends came to 13 bases. Germline V lookup: CDR1 MNHNS, CDR2 SASEGT. The CDR3 covers 15 residues. Sequencing was performed on tumor tissue, taken at baseline. The chain has TRBV6-1 and TRBJ2-5; unclear D gene. The TCR sequence derives from a woman aged 30-79 years with non-small cell lung cancer. CDR3 nucleotides: TGTGCCAGCAGTGAAGCACATAGGGCCAGGGAGACCCAGTACTTC. Translation gives CASSEAHRARETQYF.